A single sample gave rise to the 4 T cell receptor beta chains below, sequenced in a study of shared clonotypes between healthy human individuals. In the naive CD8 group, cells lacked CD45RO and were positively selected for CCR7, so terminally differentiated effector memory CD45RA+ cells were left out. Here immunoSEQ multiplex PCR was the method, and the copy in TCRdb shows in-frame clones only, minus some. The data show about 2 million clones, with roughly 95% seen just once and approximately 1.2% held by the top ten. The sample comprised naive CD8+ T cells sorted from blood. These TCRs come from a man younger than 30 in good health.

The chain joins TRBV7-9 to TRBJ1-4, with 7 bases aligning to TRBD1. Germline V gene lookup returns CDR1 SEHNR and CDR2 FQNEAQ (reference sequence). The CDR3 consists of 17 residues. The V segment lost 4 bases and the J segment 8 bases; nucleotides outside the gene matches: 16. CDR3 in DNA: TGTGCCAGCAGCTCCAACATTGCAGGGGGGATTGAGGAAAAACTGTTTTTT. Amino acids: CASSSNIAGGIEEKLFF. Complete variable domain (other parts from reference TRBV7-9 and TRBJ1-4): DTGVSQNPRHKITKRGQNVTFRCDPISEHNRLYWYRQTLGQGPEFLTYFQNEAQLEKSRLLSDRFSAERPKGSFSTLEIQRTEQGDSAMYLCASSSNIAGGIEEKLFFGSGTQLSVL.

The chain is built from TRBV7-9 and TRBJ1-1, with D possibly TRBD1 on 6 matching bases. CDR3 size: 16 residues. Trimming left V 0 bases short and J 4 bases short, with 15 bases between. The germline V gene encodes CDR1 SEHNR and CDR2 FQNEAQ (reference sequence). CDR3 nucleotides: TGTGCCAGCAGCTTAGCGGCGGCAGGGGTAGTCACTGAAGCTTTCTTT. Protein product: CASSLAAAGVVTEAFF. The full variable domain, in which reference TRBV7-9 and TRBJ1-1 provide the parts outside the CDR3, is DTGVSQNPRHKITKRGQNVTFRCDPISEHNRLYWYRQTLGQGPEFLTYFQNEAQLEKSRLLSDRFSAERPKGSFSTLEIQRTEQGDSAMYLCASSLAAAGVVTEAFFGQGTRLTVV.

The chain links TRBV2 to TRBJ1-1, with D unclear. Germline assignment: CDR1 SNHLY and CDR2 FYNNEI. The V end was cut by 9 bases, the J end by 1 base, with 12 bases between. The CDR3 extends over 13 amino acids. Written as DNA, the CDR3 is TGTGCCAGTCATATTTGGGAGAACACTGAAGCTTTCTTT. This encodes CASHIWENTEAFF. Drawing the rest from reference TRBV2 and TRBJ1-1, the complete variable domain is EPEVTQTPSHQVTQMGQEVILRCVPISNHLYFYWYRQILGQKVEFLVSFYNNEISEKSEIFDDQFSVERPDGSNFTLKIRSTKLEDSAMYFCASHIWENTEAFFGQGTRLTVV.

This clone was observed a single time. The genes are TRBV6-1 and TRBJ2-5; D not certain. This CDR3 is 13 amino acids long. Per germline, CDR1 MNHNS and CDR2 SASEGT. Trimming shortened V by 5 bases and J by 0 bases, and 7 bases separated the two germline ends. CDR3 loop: CASSITHQETQYF. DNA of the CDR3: TGTGCCAGCAGTATTACCCACCAAGAGACCCAGTACTTC.